These 15 T cell receptor beta chains were all obtained from the same sample, sequenced in a study of cytomegalovirus exposure and HLA in healthy donors. PCR was performed using 60 Vbeta and 13 Jbeta primers. Sequencing was performed with immunoSEQ multiplex PCR; in TCRdb, only in-frame clones are kept and a portion is missing. The sample consists of roughly 98,000 clones, about three quarters of them appearing once. Material for sequencing was PBMCs. The origin of the receptors is a man in his forties in good health and CMV-seronegative.

This clone was seen a few times. The chain links TRBV27 to TRBJ2-7; no clear D gene. This CDR3 has 12 residues. V was trimmed by 4 bases and J by 0 bases, leaving 4 bases between them. Germline CDR1 and CDR2: MNHEY and SMNVEV (reference sequence). This CDR3 reads CASSSSSYEQYF. For the CDR3, the DNA is TGTGCCAGCAGTTCCAGCTCCTACGAGCAGTACTTC.

V gene TRBV13 combines with J gene TRBJ2-3; D is uncertain. Germline CDR1 and CDR2: PRHDT and FYEKMQ (reference sequence). CDR3 size: 14 residues. Trimming shortened V by 4 bases and J by 0 bases, and 8 bases separated the two germline ends. This chain's CDR3 is CASSSRESTDTQYF. CDR3 in DNA: TGTGCCAGCAGCTCTAGAGAGAGCACAGATACGCAGTATTTT. The full variable domain, completed using reference TRBV13 and TRBJ2-3, is AAGVIQSPRHLIKEKRETATLKCYPIPRHDTVYWYQQGPGQDPQFLISFYEKMQSDKGSIPDRFSAQQFSDYHSELNMSSLELGDSALYFCASSSRESTDTQYFGPGTRLTVL.

The chain carries TRBV4-1 and TRBJ1-1; D gene ambiguous. This CDR3 region has 14 residues. V lost 1 base, J lost 1 base, and 7 bases lay in between. Germline loops: CDR1 MGHRA, CDR2 YSYEKL. CDR3 in amino acids: CASSQVVGNTEAFF. The CDR3, as DNA: TGCGCCAGCAGCCAAGTAGTTGGGAACACTGAAGCTTTCTTT.

This chain joins TRBV6-5 and TRBJ1-2; D unresolved. The CDR3 loop spans 14 amino acids. The germline V gene has CDR1 MNHEY and CDR2 SVGAGI. Trimming took 2 bases from V and 6 from J, leaving 13 bases between them. CDR3 residues: CASSYAGREDGYTF. CDR3 coding DNA: TGTGCCAGCAGTTACGCGGGTAGGGAGGATGGCTACACCTTC.

The chain combines TRBV29-1 with TRBJ2-7, with unresolved D. Trimming stripped 4 bases from V and 2 bases from J, with 15 bases between. The length of the CDR3 is 14 residues. Germline V gene sequence: CDR1 SQVTM, CDR2 ANQGSEA. Here the CDR3 reads CSVADRALAYEQYF. The CDR3 coding sequence is TGCAGCGTTGCAGACCGAGCCTTGGCCTACGAGCAGTACTTC.

This clone has a handful of counts. V is TRBV2 and J is TRBJ2-1; D possibly corresponds to TRBD2 (6 bases). Germline V gives CDR1 SNHLY, CDR2 FYNNEI. The length of the CDR3 is 16 residues. Trimming shortened V by 4 bases and J by 4 bases, and 17 bases separated the two germline ends. DNA of the CDR3: TGTGCCAGCAGTGTTCGGAAGGGGCGGGGATACAATGAGCAGTTCTTC. Amino acid sequence: CASSVRKGRGYNEQFF.

V gene TRBV6-5 combines with J gene TRBJ1-1; no clear D gene. Per the germline V gene, CDR1 is MNHEY and CDR2 is SVGAGI. V was clipped by 6 bases and J by 6 bases, with 8 bases between them. The CDR3 loop spans 11 amino acids. CDR3 in amino acids: CASRSGAEAFF. The CDR3 region has the DNA TGTGCCAGCAGGAGTGGTGCTGAAGCTTTCTTT.

Note on this clone: An end of the junction differs from the germline gene, which may be a read error. The rearrangement joins TRBV7-9 to TRBJ1-4, with 9 bases identical to TRBD1. The CDR3 is 15 amino acids. CDR1 is SEHNR, CDR2 FQNEAQ, per germline (reference sequence). The DNA of the CDR3 is TGTTCCAGCAGCTCGGGACAGGGAGTAGAGGAAAAACTGTTTTTT. Protein sequence: CSSSSGQGVEEKLFF.

The chain joins TRBV5-4 to TRBJ2-1; 12 bases line up with TRBD2. Germline trimming cut 4 bases from V and 6 bases from J; bases unmatched to any gene: 5. This CDR3 comprises 15 residues. Per the germline V gene, CDR1 is SGHNT and CDR2 is YYREEE (reference sequence). DNA of the CDR3: TGTGCCAGCAGCATGTGGACTAGCGGGACCAATGAGCAGTTCTTC. Translated: CASSMWTSGTNEQFF.

This clone was detected only a few times. The chain carries TRBV18 and TRBJ2-1; maybe TRBD2 (5 bases). The CDR3 is made up of 16 amino acids. The V and J ends lost 6 bases and 0 bases respectively, with 15 bases between them. Germline V gives CDR1 KGHSH, CDR2 LQKENI. The CDR3 DNA is TGTGCCAGCTCCCGAGGCGGGTCTAGCTCCTACAATGAGCAGTTCTTC. It translates to CASSRGGSSSYNEQFF.

This clone is a singleton in its sample. The chain recombines TRBV28 with TRBJ1-2; 7 bases agree with TRBD1. Trimming took 6 bases from V and 4 from J; bases not matched to a gene: 5. The CDR3 has 13 residues. Germline V gene sequence: CDR1 MDHEN, CDR2 SYDVKM. CDR3 region: CASRSGQSYGYTF. The CDR3 nucleotides are TGTGCCAGCAGGTCGGGACAGTCCTATGGCTACACCTTC.

This sequence joins TRBV10-2 and TRBJ2-7, with D perhaps TRBD1 (6 bases). CDR1 is WSHSY, CDR2 SAAADI, per germline. CDR3 length: 14 amino acids. Trimming took off 10 bases at V and 2 bases at J, with 18 bases between the two ends. In nucleotides, the CDR3 is TGCGCCACTACCACCCCCCGGGACACCTACGAGCAGTACTTC. Protein product: CATTTPRDTYEQYF.

This sequence joins TRBV15 and TRBJ2-5; 12 nucleotides align to TRBD1. Per the germline V gene, CDR1 is LNHNV and CDR2 is YYDKDF (reference sequence). V lost 3 bases to trimming and J lost 4 bases; unmatched junction nucleotides: 3. The CDR3 sequence is 15 residues long. CDR3: CATSSRDRGRETQYF. The CDR3 DNA sequence: TGTGCCACCAGCAGCCGGGACAGGGGGCGAGAGACCCAGTACTTC.

The chain uses TRBV28 and TRBJ2-3; a possible D gene is TRBD1 (5 bases). Germline CDR1 and CDR2: MDHEN and SYDVKM. Trimming left V 5 bases short and J 4 bases short, with 25 bases between. This CDR3 contains 18 residues. DNA of the CDR3: TGTGCCAGCAGTCCCACAGGCGTCCTAGTCGTATTGGCAGATACGCAGTATTTT. It translates to CASSPTGVLVVLADTQYF.

The V and J genes are TRBV28 and TRBJ1-5; D uncertain. The CDR3 runs 15 residues. CDR1 and CDR2 (germline): MDHEN, SYDVKM. Trimming removed 5 bases at V and 7 bases at J, with 18 bases between. This chain's CDR3 is CASSPPAVGAQPQHF. CDR3 sequence (DNA): TGTGCCAGCAGTCCCCCCGCGGTGGGAGCCCAGCCCCAGCATTTT.